A selection of T cell receptor beta chains follows, all from one sample in a study of CD8 T cells in Susac syndrome. MiXCR was run by TCRdb on the immunoSEQ multiplex PCR reads, yielding one entry per CDR3 protein. The table lists roughly 180,000 distinct CDR3 sequences, about 94% of them singletons, with 0.09% to 0.1% in the top ten. Sequenced input: CD4+ T cells from PBMCs. These receptors came from a human donor with Susac syndrome. Each CDR3 is given with its conserved first and last residue. The order of the fields is CDR3 protein, J gene, V gene.

CASTGAVYEQYF | TRBJ2-7 | TRBV28
CSAREGHTQGGYTF | TRBJ1-2 | TRBV20-1
CASSLGLAGTDTQYF | TRBJ2-3 | TRBV5-4
CASSVVSGASTGELFF | TRBJ2-2 | TRBV9
CSAREPGQGSNSPLHF | TRBJ1-6 | TRBV20-1
CSASGRGNTEAFF | TRBJ1-1 | TRBV20-1
CASRRTNGEQYF | TRBJ2-7 | TRBV3-1
CATGSGRVFGEQYF | TRBJ2-7 | TRBV15
CASSPLAGGSIDTQYF | TRBJ2-3 | TRBV28
CASSSLRGGGRGYNEQFF | TRBJ2-1 | TRBV7-9
CASSRGLAVDSKNIQYF | TRBJ2-4 | TRBV4-3
CASRGWTGTSYEQYF | TRBJ2-7 | TRBV6-2/TRBV6-3
CSVEDATSVGQFF | TRBJ2-1 | TRBV29-1
CASSLGRSIPEQFF | TRBJ2-1 | TRBV7-9
CASSLKEGGTDTQYF | TRBJ2-3 | TRBV5-4
CASSLVNTGIYGYTF | TRBJ1-2 | TRBV7-9
CASKQGITDTQYF | TRBJ2-3 | TRBV6-6
CASRRAAPYEQYF | TRBJ2-7 | TRBV6-5
CASSGQQGAGYEQYF | TRBJ2-7 | TRBV5-1
CATSDSGTTANYGYTF | TRBJ1-2 | TRBV24-1
CASSEWRGGMEKLFF | TRBJ1-4 | TRBV25-1
CSARHRIRYYEQYF | TRBJ2-7 | TRBV20-1
CASDGGQGVGTGELFF | TRBJ2-2 | TRBV6-6
CASTPGTGSGYTF | TRBJ1-2 | TRBV5-6
CASRDSQETQYF | TRBJ2-5 | TRBV19
CSAGRVSGANVLTF | TRBJ2-6 | TRBV20-1
CASSGRQESYEQYF | TRBJ2-7 | TRBV13
CASSFGQGAREQYF | TRBJ2-7 | TRBV27
CASSGAGANVLTF | TRBJ2-6 | TRBV25-1
CSATSYLPGNTIYF | TRBJ1-3 | TRBV20-1
CASSRTDSPAGYTF | TRBJ1-2 | TRBV28
CASSPPPGQGVAYF | TRBJ2-7 | TRBV11-2
CASSPRGAHYEQYF | TRBJ2-7 | TRBV7-2
CASSYRGTTKKAFF | TRBJ1-1 | TRBV6-6
CASSPRLAGGHEQYF | TRBJ2-7 | TRBV7-9
CASSSTSGALHEQFF | TRBJ2-1 | TRBV12-3/TRBV12-4
CASGQRERSTDTQYF | TRBJ2-3 | TRBV7-9
CATSDTPNNEQFF | TRBJ2-1 | TRBV24-1
CASSALGGGETQYF | TRBJ2-5 | TRBV28
CASSQEAGGYNEQFF | TRBJ2-1 | TRBV3-1
CASTRDNSYNEQFF | TRBJ2-1 | TRBV2
CASSSPGRGLAAFF | TRBJ1-1 | TRBV28
CASRYSVVSSYEQYF | TRBJ2-7 | TRBV5-1
CASSEGQGDTIYF | TRBJ1-3 | TRBV2